The entry that follows covers one TCR beta chain sequence. These data originate in a study of T cells in Graves' hyperthyroidism and ophthalmopathy. Researchers amplified the TCR beta CDR3 regions from RNA transcripts. Researchers ran a first-round RT-PCR on the TCR CDR3 using the HTBI primer set. TCRdb fed the multiplex PCR reads into MiXCR, producing one record per CDR3 protein. This sample carries around 100,000 distinct CDR3 sequences, 40% to 50% of them seen once, and the ten largest clones take roughly 26%. This CDR3 is 12 amino acids long. Germline V gene data show CDR1 as SEHNR and CDR2 as FQNEAQ (reference sequence). After removal of 4 bases from V and 7 bases from J, the junction contained 2 bases not matched to a gene.

Sequenced: blood. The chain uses TRBV7-9 and TRBJ2-7; 9 bases are shared with TRBD2. This TCR was recovered from a man between 35 and 55 years old with Graves' hyperthyroidism. The DNA of the CDR3 is TGTGCCAGCAGCTACGGACTAGCGGAGCAGTACTTC. It is translated as CASSYGLAEQYF.